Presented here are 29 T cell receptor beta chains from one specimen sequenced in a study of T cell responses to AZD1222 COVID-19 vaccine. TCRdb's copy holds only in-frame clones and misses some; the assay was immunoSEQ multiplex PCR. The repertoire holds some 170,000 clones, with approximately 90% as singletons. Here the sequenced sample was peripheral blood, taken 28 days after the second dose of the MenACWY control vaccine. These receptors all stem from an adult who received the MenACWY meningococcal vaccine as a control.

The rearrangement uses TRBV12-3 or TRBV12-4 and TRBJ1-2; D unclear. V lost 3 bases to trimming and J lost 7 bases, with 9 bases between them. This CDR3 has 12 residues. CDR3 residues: CASSLRWGGYTF. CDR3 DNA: TGTGCCAGCAGTTTGCGGTGGGGTGGCTACACCTTC.

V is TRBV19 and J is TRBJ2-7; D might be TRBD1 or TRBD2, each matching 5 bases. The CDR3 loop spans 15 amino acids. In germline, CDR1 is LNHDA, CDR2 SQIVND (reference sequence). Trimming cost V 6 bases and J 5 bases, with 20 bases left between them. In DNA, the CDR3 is TGTGCCAGTAGAGATCAGGGTGAAGACTATCACGAGCAGTACTTC. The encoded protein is CASRDQGEDYHEQYF.

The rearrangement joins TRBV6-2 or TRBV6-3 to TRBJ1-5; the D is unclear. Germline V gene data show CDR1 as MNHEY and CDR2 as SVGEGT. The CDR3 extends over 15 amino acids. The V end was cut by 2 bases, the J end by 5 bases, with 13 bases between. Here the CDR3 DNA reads TGTGCCAGCAGTTACCGCATCTATTCCTATCAGCCCCAGCATTTT. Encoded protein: CASSYRIYSYQPQHF.

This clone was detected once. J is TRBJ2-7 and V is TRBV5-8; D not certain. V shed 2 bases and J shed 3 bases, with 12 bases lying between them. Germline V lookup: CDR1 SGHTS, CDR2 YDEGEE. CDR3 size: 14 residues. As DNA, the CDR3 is TGTGCCAGCAGCTTCCCTGGAACAAGCTACGAGCAGTACTTC. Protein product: CASSFPGTSYEQYF.

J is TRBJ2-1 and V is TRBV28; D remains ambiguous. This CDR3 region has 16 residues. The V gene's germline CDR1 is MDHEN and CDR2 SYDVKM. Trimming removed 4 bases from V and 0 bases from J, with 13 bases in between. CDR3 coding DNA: TGTGCCAGCAGTTGGCCCGGTGCCAGCTCCTACAATGAGCAGTTCTTC. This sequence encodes CASSWPGASSYNEQFF. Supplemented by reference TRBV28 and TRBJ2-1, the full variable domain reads DVKVTQSSRYLVKRTGEKVFLECVQDMDHENMFWYRQDPGLGLRLIYFSYDVKMKEKGDIPEGYSVSREKKERFSLILESASTNQTSMYLCASSWPGASSYNEQFFGPGTRLTVL.

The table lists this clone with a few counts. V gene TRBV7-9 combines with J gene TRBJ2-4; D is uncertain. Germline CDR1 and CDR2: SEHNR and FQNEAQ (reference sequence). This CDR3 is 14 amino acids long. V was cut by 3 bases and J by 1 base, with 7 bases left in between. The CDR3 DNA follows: TGTGCCAGCAGCTTCTATGAGGCCAAAAACATTCAGTACTTC. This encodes CASSFYEAKNIQYF.

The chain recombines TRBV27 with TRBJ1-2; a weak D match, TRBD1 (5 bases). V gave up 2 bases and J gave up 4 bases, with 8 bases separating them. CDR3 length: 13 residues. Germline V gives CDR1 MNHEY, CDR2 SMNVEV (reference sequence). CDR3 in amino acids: CASSLVTGYGYTF. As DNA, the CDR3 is TGTGCCAGCAGTTTAGTTACAGGCTATGGCTACACCTTC.

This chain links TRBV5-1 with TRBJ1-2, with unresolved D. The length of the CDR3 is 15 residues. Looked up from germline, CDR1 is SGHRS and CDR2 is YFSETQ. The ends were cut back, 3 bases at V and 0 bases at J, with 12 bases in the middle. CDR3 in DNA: TGCGCCAGCAGCTCCCAACCGACGGCTAACTATGGCTACACCTTC. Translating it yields CASSSQPTANYGYTF.

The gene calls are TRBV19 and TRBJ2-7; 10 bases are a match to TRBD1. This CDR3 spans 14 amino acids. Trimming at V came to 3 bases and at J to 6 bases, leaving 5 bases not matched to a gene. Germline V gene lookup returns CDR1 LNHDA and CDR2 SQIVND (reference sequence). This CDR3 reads CASSIRQGAGEQYF. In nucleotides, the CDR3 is TGTGCCAGTAGTATTAGACAGGGGGCGGGCGAGCAGTACTTC. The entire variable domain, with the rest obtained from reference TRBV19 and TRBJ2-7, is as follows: DGGITQSPKYLFRKEGQNVTLSCEQNLNHDAMYWYRQDPGQGLRLIYYSQIVNDFQKGDIAEGYSVSREKKESFPLTVTSAQKNPTAFYLCASSIRQGAGEQYFGPGTRLTVT.

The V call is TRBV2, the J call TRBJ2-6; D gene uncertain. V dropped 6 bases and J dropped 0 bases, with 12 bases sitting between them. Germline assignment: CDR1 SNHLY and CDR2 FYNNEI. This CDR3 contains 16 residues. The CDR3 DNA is TGTGCCAGCAGCGCCGGAGCCTTCTCTGGGGCCAACGTCCTGACTTTC. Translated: CASSAGAFSGANVLTF.

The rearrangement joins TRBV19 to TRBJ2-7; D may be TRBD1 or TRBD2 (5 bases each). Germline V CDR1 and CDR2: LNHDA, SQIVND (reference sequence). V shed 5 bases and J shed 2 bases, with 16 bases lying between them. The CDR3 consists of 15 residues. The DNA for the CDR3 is TGTGCCAGTAGTCTTACACGGGACCGAGCCTACGAGCAGTACTTC. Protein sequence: CASSLTRDRAYEQYF.

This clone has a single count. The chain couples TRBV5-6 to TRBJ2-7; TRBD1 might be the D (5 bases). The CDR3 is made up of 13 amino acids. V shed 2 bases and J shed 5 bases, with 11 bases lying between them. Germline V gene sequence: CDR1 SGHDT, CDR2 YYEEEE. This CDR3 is CASSFQGSNEQYF. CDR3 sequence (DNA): TGTGCCAGCAGCTTCCAGGGATCCAACGAGCAGTACTTC. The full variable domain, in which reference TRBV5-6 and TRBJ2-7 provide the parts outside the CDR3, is DAGVTQSPTHLIKTRGQQVTLRCSPKSGHDTVSWYQQALGQGPQFIFQYYEEEERQRGNFPDRFSGHQFPNYSSELNVNALLLGDSALYLCASSFQGSNEQYFGPGTRLTVT.

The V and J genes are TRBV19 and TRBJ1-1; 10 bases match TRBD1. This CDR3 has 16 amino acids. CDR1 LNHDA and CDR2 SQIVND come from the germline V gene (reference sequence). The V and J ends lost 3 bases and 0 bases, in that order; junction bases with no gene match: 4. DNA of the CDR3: TGTGCCAGTAGTATTGACAGGGGGCTCCTGAACACTGAAGCTTTCTTT. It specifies CASSIDRGLLNTEAFF.

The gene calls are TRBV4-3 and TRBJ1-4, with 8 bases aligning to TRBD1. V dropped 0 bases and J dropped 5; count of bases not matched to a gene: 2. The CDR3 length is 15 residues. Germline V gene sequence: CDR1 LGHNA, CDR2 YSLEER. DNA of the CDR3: TGCGCCAGCAGCCAAGAACAGGGGGAAAATGAAAAACTGTTTTTT. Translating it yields CASSQEQGENEKLFF.

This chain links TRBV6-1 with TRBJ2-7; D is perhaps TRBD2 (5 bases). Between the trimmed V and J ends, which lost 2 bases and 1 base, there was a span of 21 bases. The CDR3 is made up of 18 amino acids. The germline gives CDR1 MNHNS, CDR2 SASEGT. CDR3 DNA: TGTGCCAGCAGTGAATTCGTTTTGCAGGTAGGGAGATCCTACGAGCAGTACTTC. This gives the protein CASSEFVLQVGRSYEQYF.

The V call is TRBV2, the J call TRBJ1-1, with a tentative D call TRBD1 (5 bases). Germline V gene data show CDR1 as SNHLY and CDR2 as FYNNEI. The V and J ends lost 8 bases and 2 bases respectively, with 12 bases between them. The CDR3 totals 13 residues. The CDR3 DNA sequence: TGTGCCAGCTGGAGACAGACCAACACTGAAGCTTTCTTT. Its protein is CASWRQTNTEAFF.

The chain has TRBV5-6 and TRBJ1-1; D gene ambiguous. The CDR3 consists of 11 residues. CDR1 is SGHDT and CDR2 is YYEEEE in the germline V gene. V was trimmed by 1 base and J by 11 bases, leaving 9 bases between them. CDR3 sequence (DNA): TGTGCCAGCAGCTTGCTCGGTACGGCTTTCTTT. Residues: CASSLLGTAFF.

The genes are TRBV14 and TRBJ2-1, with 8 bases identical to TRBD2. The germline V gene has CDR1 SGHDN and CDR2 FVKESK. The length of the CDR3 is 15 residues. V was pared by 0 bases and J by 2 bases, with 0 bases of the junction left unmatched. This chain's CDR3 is CASSQETSAYNEQFF. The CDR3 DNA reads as TGTGCCAGCAGCCAAGAGACTAGCGCCTACAATGAGCAGTTCTTC.

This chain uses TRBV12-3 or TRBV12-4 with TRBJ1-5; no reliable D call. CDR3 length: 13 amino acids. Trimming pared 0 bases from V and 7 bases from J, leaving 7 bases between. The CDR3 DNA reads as TGTGCCAGCAGTTTAGCAGGCGGACAGCCCCAGCATTTT. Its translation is CASSLAGGQPQHF.

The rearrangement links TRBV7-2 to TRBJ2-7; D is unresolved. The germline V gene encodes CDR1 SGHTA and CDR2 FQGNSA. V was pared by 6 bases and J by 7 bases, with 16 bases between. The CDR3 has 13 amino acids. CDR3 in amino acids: CASSSRRAGEQYF. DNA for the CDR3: TGTGCCAGCAGTTCCCGACGAGCTGGAGAGCAGTACTTC.

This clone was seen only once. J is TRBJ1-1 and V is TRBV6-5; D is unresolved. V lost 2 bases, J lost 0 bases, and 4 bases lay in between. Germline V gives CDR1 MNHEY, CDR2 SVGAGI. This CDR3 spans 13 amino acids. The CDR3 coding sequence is TGTGCCAGCAGTTACGACGTGAACACTGAAGCTTTCTTT. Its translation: CASSYDVNTEAFF.

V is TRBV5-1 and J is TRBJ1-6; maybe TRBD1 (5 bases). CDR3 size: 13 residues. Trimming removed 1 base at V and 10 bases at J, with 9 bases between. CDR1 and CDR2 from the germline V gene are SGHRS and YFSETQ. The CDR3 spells CASSLQGGSPLHF. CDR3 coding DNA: TGCGCCAGCAGCTTGCAGGGCGGGTCACCCCTCCACTTT.

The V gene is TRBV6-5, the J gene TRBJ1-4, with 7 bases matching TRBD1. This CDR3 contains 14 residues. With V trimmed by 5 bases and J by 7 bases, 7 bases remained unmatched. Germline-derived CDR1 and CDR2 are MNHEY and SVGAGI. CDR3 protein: CASSPTGEVEKLFF. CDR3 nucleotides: TGTGCCAGCAGTCCAACAGGGGAGGTTGAAAAACTGTTTTTT.

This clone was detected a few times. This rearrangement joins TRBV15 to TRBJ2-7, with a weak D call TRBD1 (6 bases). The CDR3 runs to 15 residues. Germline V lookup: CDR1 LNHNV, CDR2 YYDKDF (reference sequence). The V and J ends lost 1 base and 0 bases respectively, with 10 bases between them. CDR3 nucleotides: TGTGCCACCAGCAGAGCCAGGGGAAGCTCCTACGAGCAGTACTTC. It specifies CATSRARGSSYEQYF.

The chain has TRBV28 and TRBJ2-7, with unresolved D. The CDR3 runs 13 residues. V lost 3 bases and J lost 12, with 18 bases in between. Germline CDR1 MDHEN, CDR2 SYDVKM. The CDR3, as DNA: TGTGCCAGCAGTTTTGTCGGGCCATCCCCGGGGTACTTC. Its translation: CASSFVGPSPGYF.

The CDR3 protein is CASSQDPFANYGYTF. The CDR3 DNA follows: TGCGCCAGCAGCCAAGACCCCTTCGCTAACTATGGCTACACCTTC. This chain uses TRBV4-3 with TRBJ1-2; D not certain. Germline CDR1 reads LGHNA; CDR2 reads YSLEER. Trimming left V 0 bases short and J 0 bases short, with 8 bases between. The CDR3 has 15 amino acids.

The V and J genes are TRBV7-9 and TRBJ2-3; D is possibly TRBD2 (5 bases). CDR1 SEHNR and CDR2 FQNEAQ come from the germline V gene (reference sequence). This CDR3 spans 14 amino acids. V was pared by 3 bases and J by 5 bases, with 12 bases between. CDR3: CASSFSGWGDTQYF. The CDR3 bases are TGTGCCAGCAGCTTCAGCGGATGGGGAGATACGCAGTATTTT.

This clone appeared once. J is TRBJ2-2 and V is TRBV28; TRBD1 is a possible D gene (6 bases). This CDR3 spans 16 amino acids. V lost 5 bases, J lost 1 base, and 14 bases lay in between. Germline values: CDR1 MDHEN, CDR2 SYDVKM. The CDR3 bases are TGTGCCAGCAGTCCCCCGGGACACCAGAACACCGGGGAGCTGTTTTTT. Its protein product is CASSPPGHQNTGELFF. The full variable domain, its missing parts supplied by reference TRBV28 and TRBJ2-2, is DVKVTQSSRYLVKRTGEKVFLECVQDMDHENMFWYRQDPGLGLRLIYFSYDVKMKEKGDIPEGYSVSREKKERFSLILESASTNQTSMYLCASSPPGHQNTGELFFGEGSRLTVL.

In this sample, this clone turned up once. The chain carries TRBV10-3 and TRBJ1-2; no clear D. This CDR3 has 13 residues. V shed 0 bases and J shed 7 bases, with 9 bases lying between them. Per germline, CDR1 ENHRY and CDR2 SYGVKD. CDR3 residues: CAISESPSGGYTF. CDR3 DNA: TGTGCCATCAGTGAGTCCCCCTCGGGTGGCTACACCTTC.